What follows describes a single T cell receptor beta chain. CDR3 length equals 13 residues. V was pared by 1 base and J by 5 bases, with 9 bases between. Germline V lookup: CDR1 SGHAT, CDR2 FQNNGV. This entry belongs to a study of blood T cell repertoires in COVID-19. Background on the study: Acute-phase and convalescent COVID-19 samples originated in the United States, Italy and Spain. PBMCs, B-cell-depleted T cells, or T cells were the source of the cDNA or gDNA that made up the material.

As originally analysed: Nucleated cell counts were estimated from reference gene primer amplification. Assay: immunoSEQ multiplex PCR; the TCRdb copy retains only in-frame clones and omits some. V and J calls and clone size are copied from that table; D and trimming were computed from the DNA. The sample has 100,000 or so clones; roughly 90% are singletons. The material sequenced was peripheral blood. This chain connects TRBV11-2 to TRBJ2-7; a weak D match, TRBD2 (5 bases). The receptor comes from a man between 65 and 85 years old with acute or convalescent COVID-19. CDR3 residues: CASSLARGNEQYF. The DNA for the CDR3 is TGTGCCAGCAGCTTAGCCCGGGGAAACGAGCAGTACTTC.